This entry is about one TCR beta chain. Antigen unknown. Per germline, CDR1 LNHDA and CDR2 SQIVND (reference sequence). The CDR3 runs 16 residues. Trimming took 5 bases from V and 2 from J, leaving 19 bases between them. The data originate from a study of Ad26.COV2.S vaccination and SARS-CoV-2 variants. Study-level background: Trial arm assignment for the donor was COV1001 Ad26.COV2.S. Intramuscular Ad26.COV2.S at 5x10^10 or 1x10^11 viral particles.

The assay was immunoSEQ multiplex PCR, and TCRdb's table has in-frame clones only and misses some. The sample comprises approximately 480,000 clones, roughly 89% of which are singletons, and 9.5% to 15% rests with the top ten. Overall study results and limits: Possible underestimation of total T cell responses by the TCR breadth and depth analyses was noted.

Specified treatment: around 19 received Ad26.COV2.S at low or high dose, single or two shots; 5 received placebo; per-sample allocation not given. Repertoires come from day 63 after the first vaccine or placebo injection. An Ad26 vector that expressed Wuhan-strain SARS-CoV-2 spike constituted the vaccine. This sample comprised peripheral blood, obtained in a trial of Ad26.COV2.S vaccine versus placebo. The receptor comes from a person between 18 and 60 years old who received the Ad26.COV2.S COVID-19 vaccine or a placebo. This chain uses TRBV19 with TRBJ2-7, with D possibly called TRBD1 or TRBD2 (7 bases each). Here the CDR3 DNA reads TGTGCCAGTAGTTTCAGACAGGGACTACTTGCCTACGAGCAGTACTTC. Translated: CASSFRQGLLAYEQYF.